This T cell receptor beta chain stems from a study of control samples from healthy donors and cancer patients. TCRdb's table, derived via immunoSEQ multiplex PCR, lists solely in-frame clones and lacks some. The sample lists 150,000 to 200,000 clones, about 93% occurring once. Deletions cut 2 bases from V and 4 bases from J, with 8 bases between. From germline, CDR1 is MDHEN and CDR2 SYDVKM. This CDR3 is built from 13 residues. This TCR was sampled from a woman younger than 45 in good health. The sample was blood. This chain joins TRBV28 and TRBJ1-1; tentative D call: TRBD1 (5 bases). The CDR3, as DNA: TGTGCCAGCAGTTTAGCAGGGACCACTGAAGCTTTCTTT. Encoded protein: CASSLAGTTEAFF.